The T cell receptor beta chain described here comes from a study of T cell responses to AZD1222 COVID-19 vaccine. General study findings and limits: Most donors were white British and more were female, and clonal diversity was possibly underestimated.

The CDR3 runs to 16 residues. CDR1 is SGHRS, CDR2 YFSETQ, per germline. V was cut by 6 bases and J by 5 bases, with 23 bases left in between. Method: immunoSEQ multiplex PCR; TCRdb's copy keeps in-frame clones and lacks some. There are about 150,000 clones in the sample; 90% occur only once, and around 1.9% lies in the top ten. A note on this clone: Its antigen is as yet unknown.

This TCR derives from an adult in good health. The sequenced sample was peripheral blood, obtained on day 0 of AZD1222 vaccination. The gene calls are TRBV5-1 and TRBJ2-5, with a weak D call TRBD1 (5 bases). This CDR3 reads CASNPGPRVIDETQYF. The DNA of the CDR3 is TGCGCCAGCAACCCTGGCCCCAGGGTCATCGATGAGACCCAGTACTTC.